This paragraph covers one T cell receptor beta chain sequence. Its antigen remains unknown. At the DNA level, this CDR3 is encoded by other sequences in the same sample as well. Per the study methods: ImmunoSEQ only sent back junction sequences with no quality scores, so filtering was done differently. TCRdb keeps only in-frame clones here, not all; method: immunoSEQ multiplex PCR. The V and J calls and clone size are taken from that table; D and trimming were inferred from the DNA. The table shows over a million clones, with roughly 80% occurring only once. The record originates from a study of shared clonotypes between healthy human individuals. General observations from the study: When compared with the clonotypes that were shared by all four sorted-subset donors, the non-shared clonotypes turned out to have lower generation probabilities.

Sequencing input: memory CD4+ T cells sorted from blood. Subset of the sample: CD45RA-negative fraction. This sequence originates from a young man in good health.

CDR3 amino acids: CASSLKAPETQYF. CDR3 in DNA: TGTGCCAGCAGTTTAAAAGCGCCGGAGACCCAGTACTTC. The J gene is TRBJ2-5, the V gene TRBV28; no reliable D call. The CDR3 has 13 residues. Looked up from germline, CDR1 is MDHEN and CDR2 is SYDVKM. V dropped 2 bases and J dropped 5 bases, with 9 bases sitting between them.